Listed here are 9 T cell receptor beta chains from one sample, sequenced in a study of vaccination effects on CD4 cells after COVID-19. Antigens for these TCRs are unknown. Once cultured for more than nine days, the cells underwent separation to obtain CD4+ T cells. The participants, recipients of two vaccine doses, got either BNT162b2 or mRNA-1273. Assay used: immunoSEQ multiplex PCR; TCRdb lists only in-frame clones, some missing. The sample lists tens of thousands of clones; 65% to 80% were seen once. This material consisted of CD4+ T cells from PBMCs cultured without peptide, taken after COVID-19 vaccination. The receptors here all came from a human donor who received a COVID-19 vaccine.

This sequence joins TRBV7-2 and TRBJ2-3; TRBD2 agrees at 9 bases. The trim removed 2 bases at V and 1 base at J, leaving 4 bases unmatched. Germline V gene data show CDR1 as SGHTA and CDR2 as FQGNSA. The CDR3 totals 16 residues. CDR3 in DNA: TGTGCCAGCAGCTTATGGGCGGGGGGGCGCACAGATACGCAGTATTTT. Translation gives CASSLWAGGRTDTQYF.

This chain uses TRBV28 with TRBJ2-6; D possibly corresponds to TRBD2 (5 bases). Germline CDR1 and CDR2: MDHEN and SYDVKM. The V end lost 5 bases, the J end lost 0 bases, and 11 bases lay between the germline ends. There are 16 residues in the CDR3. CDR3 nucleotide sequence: TGTGCCAGCAGTCCTACACTAGGCTCTGGGGCCAACGTCCTGACTTTC. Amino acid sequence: CASSPTLGSGANVLTF.

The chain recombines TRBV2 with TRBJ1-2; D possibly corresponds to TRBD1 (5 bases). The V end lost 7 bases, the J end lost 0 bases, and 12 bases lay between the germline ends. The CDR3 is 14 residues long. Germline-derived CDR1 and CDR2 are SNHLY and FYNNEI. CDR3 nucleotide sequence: TGTGCCAGCAAAATGACAGCTACTAACTATGGCTACACCTTC. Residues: CASKMTATNYGYTF.

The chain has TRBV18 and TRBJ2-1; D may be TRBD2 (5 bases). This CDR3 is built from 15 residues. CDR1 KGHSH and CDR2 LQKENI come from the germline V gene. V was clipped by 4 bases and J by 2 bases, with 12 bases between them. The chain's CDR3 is CASSLLDLTYNEQFF. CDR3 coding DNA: TGTGCCAGCTCACTACTAGATTTAACCTACAATGAGCAGTTCTTC.

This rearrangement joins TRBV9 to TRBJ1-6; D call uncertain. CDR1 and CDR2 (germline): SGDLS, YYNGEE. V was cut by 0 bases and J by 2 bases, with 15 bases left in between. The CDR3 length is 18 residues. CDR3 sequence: CASSVGSGAETYNSPLHF. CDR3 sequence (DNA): TGTGCCAGCAGCGTAGGTTCAGGTGCTGAAACCTATAATTCACCCCTCCACTTT.

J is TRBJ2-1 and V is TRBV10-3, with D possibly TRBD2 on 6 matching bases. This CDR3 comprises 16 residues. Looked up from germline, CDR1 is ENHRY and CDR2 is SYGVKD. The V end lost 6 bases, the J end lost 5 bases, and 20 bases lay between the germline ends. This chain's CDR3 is CAISWDGGGVDNEQFF. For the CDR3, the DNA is TGTGCCATCAGCTGGGACGGTGGAGGGGTGGACAATGAGCAGTTCTTC.

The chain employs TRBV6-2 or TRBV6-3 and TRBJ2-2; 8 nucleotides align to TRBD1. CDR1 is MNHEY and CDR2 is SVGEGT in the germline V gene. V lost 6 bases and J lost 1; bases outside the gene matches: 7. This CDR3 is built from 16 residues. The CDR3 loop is CASSPPGTGNTGELFF. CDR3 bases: TGTGCCAGCAGCCCCCCCGGGACAGGGAACACCGGGGAGCTGTTTTTT.

Here the CDR3 DNA reads TGTGCCAGCAGGTGGGGGACATCCGGCAACGAGCAGTACGTC. Protein sequence: CASRWGTSGNEQYV. The V call is TRBV5-8, the J call TRBJ2-7, with a weak D call TRBD1 (6 bases). Trimming removed 5 bases at V and 5 bases at J, with 17 bases between. The CDR3 runs to 14 residues. Germline CDR1 SGHTS, CDR2 YDEGEE.

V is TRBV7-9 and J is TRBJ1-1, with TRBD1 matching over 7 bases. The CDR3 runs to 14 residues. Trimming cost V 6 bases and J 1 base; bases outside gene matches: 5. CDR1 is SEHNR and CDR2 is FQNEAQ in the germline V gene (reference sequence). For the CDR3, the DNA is TGTGCCAGCAGGAGGACAGGCGAGAACACTGAAGCTTTCTTT. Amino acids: CASRRTGENTEAFF.